Detailed here is one T cell receptor (beta chain). Its antigen remains undetermined. Qualities for individual bases were not recorded, and no much larger clone is one base off. The cohort was made up of several hundred healthy bone marrow donors. Cohort members were all nominally healthy when sampled, although unrecorded immune exposures were likely present. The donor tested CMV seronegative, placing the donor among the 300 to 450 seronegative members of the cohort. Every donor gave a peripheral blood sample, and the peripheral blood mononuclear cells from that sample were used for TCR beta sequencing. The Qiagen DNeasy Blood Extraction Kit was used to extract genomic DNA from the blood cell samples. This specimen belongs to a study of cytomegalovirus exposure and HLA in healthy donors (dated by TCRdb to the late 2010s). Concerning the study at large: An earlier analysis of 550 to 700 of the donors reported roughly 270 Gb of sequence data and roughly 100 million unique TCR beta sequences from about 179 million T cells. Roughly 300 gigabases of sequencing data and 91 million or so unique TCR sequences made up an early release that covered around 640 HLA-typed donors. Among the 398 genotyped donors, approximately 82% belonged to the genetic ancestry cluster associated with self-reported Caucasian donors. The aim of the study was to test whether cataloging public T cell receptors could identify signatures of past pathogen exposure. The study profiled the T cell repertoires of hundreds of subjects by immunosequencing and related them to cytomegalovirus serostatus. Along with the roughly 700-subject first cohort, a separate validation cohort of over 90 different subjects was used. The study combined high-throughput TCR immunosequencing, statistical association of individual TCRs with disease status, and machine learning to predict cytomegalovirus infection status. In a later analysis, previously published TCR beta repertoires from 550 to 750 donors were re-analyzed and high-resolution HLA genotyping was added so that TCR occurrence patterns could be studied. Rather than drawing on any new phenotypic data, the later analysis identified candidate immune exposures from TCR beta sequences and the way those sequences occurred across donors. An earlier analysis of 587 of the donors used high-throughput TCR beta sequencing to judge whether each TCR beta V gene segment behaved as functional or pseudogenic. Donor age, sex, ethnicity and CMV serostatus were collected together with the repertoire data. In a later genetic analysis, genome-wide SNP genotypes for about three fifths of the 666 donors were used, and that subset was treated as a discovery cohort. All discovery cohort repertoires had been generated on a single sequencing platform. HLA typing included class I and class II loci at four-digit resolution. The number of donors typed differed by locus, with about 620-630 for A, B, C, DRB1 and DQB1, about 500 for DQA1, 600 to 610 for DPA1, and some 450 for DPB1. Roughly 5 DR-DQ haplotypes were handled as single units for association and clustering, since linkage in the cohort was strong. Among a few hundred genotyped donors of the cohort, an average of 235,054 unique TCR beta nucleotide sequences were sequenced per donor, roughly 18% of them non-productive.

The method was the immunoSEQ multiplex PCR assay. For the multiplex PCR, a mixture combining 60 forward primers for TCR Vbeta segments and 13 reverse primers for TCR Jbeta segments was used. The CDR3 region of rearranged TCR beta genes was amplified from genomic DNA with a multiplex PCR assay. The Illumina HiSeq System was used to sequence the amplified TCR beta libraries as 87-base-pair reads. As for the authors' bioinformatics: Across the roughly 640 repertoires, a later analysis counted tens of millions of unique TCR beta chains, roughly 11 million of which were shared by at least two donors. Raw reads were error-corrected and collapsed into unique sequences with a nearest-neighbor algorithm that merged closely related sequences to remove PCR and sequencing errors. V, D and J gene segments were assigned by aligning CDR3 sequences to IMGT reference sequences. For a sequence to be retained, a match of at least six nucleotides was required to both a V gene segment and a J gene segment. A rearrangement counted as productive if the CDR3 had no stop codons and remained in frame with V and J, and every other rearrangement counted as non-productive. CDR3 was defined by IMGT convention, running from the second conserved V-encoded cysteine to the conserved J-encoded phenylalanine. Sequences without an unambiguous match to a single V gene segment were excluded from the earlier analysis of about 600 of the donors. In an earlier analysis of approximately 560 of the donors, a V segment was called functional when productive rearrangements were above 56.7%, and segregating when the standard deviation between donors exceeded 5%. A statistical classification framework was developed to diagnose cytomegalovirus status using the catalog of TCR beta chain sequences. In a later analysis, V and J genes were assigned by comparing TCR nucleotide sequences against IMGT/GENE-DB human TR gene sequences. The TCRdist pipeline was used in a later analysis to assign CDR3 sequences and most-parsimonious VDJ recombination scenarios. In a later analysis, every TCR beta chain was defined by the combination of its CDR3 amino acid sequence and its V-gene family, and reads without a unique V-gene family were dropped. A later analysis removed 600 or so highly shared, low-generation-probability nucleotide sequences to deal with suspected cross-contamination and a sequencing artifact. A later analysis calculated a clonal expansion index for each public chain from normalized within-repertoire ranks of inferred template counts. A later analysis computed generation probabilities with a VDJ recombination model fitted to out-of-frame rearrangements, and checked the results against IGoR. A later analysis scored TCR-TCR, TCR-HLA and TCR-CMV co-occurrence with hypergeometric tests, applying a repertoire-size bias correction to TCR pairs. In a later analysis, false discovery rates were estimated by permuting HLA or CMV assignments 20 times. A later analysis grouped co-occurring TCRs with DBSCAN, adding TCRdist sequence similarity when clustering within HLA-allele-positive subsets. Co-occurrence clustering excluded repertoires with fewer than 30,000 or more than 120,000 public chains, plus five with anomalous nucleotide sharing. Drawn from immuneACCESS, this table holds only the in-frame rearrangements with V and J called that TCRdb kept. Clones are partly lost; checked studies trace under half to an unresolved V gene and leave the rest unexplained. The DNA was the basis for D and trimming; V, J and clone size are from that table. The table for this sample lists around 190,000 clones; approximately 85% of them were counted only once. Approximately 2.1% of the sample is taken by the ten largest.

Study-level results and caveats: Because HLA typing was missing for some donors at each locus, association tests included only the typed subset. Cytomegalovirus status was reported to be diagnosed by the classifier with high specificity and sensitivity in both the original and validation cohorts. Across donors, most TCR sequences were observed very rarely, whereas some public TCRs were present in many individuals. Because counts were too low, seventeen rarely observed V segments, including chromosome 9 orphons, were left out of the earlier analysis of 587 of the donors. A later analysis reported that several top co-occurrence clusters appeared linked to parvovirus B19, influenza, CMV and Epstein-Barr virus. When HLA alleles, especially DR and DQ, strongly co-occurred, attributing TCR associations to individual alleles was difficult. According to the authors, the approach could potentially be generalized to other disease states and immunological phenotypes. Linkage disequilibrium might explain the correlated functional status among segregating V segments, but an unknown experimental factor could not be excluded. In an earlier analysis of some 500 of the donors, most TCR beta V segments were observed in productive rearrangements about 90% or about 30% of the time, broadly matching IMGT annotations. In a later analysis, HLA-associated TCR beta chains showed more clonal expansion and lower generation probabilities than non-associated chains that were equally common. In a later analysis, TCR association rates were found to vary across HLA loci, with the most associated TCRs seen for DRB1 alleles and the fewest for HLA-C alleles. For the cohort, immune exposure information was limited to CMV serostatus. Most CMV-associated TCR beta chains appeared to be HLA-restricted in a later analysis, and the HLA associations seemed to be driven largely by CMV exposure. In a later analysis, some 17,000 TCR beta sequences were associated with specific HLA alleles at a false discovery rate of 0.05. A cluster of highly shared sequence variants was judged likely to represent a technical artifact of the sequencing pipeline. The presence/absence analyses assumed that sequencing depth was roughly uniform across donors, and that assumption may not be true. An association between a missense DCLRE1C variant and V-gene and J-gene trimming of TCR beta chains was found in a later genetic analysis and replicated in an independent cohort. Only TCR beta chains were sequenced in this cohort, and the absence of alpha or paired-chain data limited detectable features. The study gave a list of about 170 TCR beta chains associated with cytomegalovirus. A later genetic analysis reported fewer N-insertions in productive TCRs among donors in an Asian-associated ancestry cluster than the roughly 620-donor mean. A further reported finding was that TCR beta sequences accurately predicted the HLA-A and HLA-B alleles for most subjects in the first cohort. A few of the identified cytomegalovirus-associated TCR beta chains were confirmed in vitro to be specific for cytomegalovirus antigens.

The receptor was derived from a woman in her fifties or sixties in good health and CMV-seronegative. The sequenced material came from PBMCs.

The encoded CDR3 is CASSRGQGTDTQYF. In nucleotides, the sequence is TGTGCCAGTAGTAGGGGACAGGGGACAGATACGCAGTATTTT. In this chain, TRBV19 is recombined with TRBJ2-3; TRBD1 aligns with 10 central bases. Inclusive of the bounding cysteine and phenylalanine, the CDR3 is 14 residues long. Only the CDR3 DNA is retained, 42 bases long and in frame from the first base. The junction shows trimming of 4 bases on V and 3 bases on J, and the gene matches do not reach 1 base of it. Taken from the germline V gene (reference sequence), the CDR1 and CDR2 loops are LNHDA and SQIVND.